This section outlines one T cell receptor (beta chain) sequence together with its context. The data were taken from a study of OX40 agonist ivuxolimab in advanced cancers. The CDR3 is 15 amino acids. The trim removed 4 bases at V and 8 bases at J, leaving 12 bases unmatched. Per germline, CDR1 SGHKS and CDR2 YYEKEE (reference sequence). Clones were read by immunoSEQ multiplex PCR, and TCRdb kept only the in-frame ones, dropping some. The table includes 25,000 to 35,000 clones, more than 75% detected once. This clonotype was obtained from an adult with an advanced solid tumor such as melanoma, head and neck, liver or kidney cancer. Specimen: CD4+ or CD8+ T cells sorted from blood, collected in a trial of the OX40 agonist ivuxolimab. The genes are TRBV5-5 and TRBJ1-2, with TRBD1 matching 9 bases. CDR3 coding DNA: TGTGCCAGCAGCCCGCGGTTTGGGACAGGGAACGGCTACACCTTC. It specifies CASSPRFGTGNGYTF.